These T cell receptor beta chains were read from a single sample in a study of graft-versus-host responses after intestinal transplantation. TCRdb keeps only in-frame clones here, not all; method: immunoSEQ multiplex PCR. The sample includes about 64,000 clones, roughly 92% of them seen just once. The sequencing used bone marrow, collected roughly 780 days after intestinal transplantation. The receptors come from a human patient who received an intestinal transplant, so some T cells may come from the graft donor. The CDR3 runs from the conserved cysteine through the conserved F or W. The D gene is left open where the match is weak. Size is stated for part of the rows, as once, few or many counts, or as a class when the clone is expanded.

cdr3_nt: TGTGCCAGCAGCTTTTTTGTATTACCCCGCTATGGCTACACCTTC
cdr3_aa: CASSFFVLPRYGYTF
d_call: -
v_call: TRBV5-6
j_call: TRBJ1-2
clone_size: -

cdr3_nt: TGTGCCACCAGCAGAGTGGGGGGCAATCAGCCCCAGCATTTT
cdr3_aa: CATSRVGGNQPQHF
d_call: -
v_call: TRBV15
j_call: TRBJ1-5
clone_size: -

cdr3_nt: TGTGCCAGCAGTGACTCAGCGGGAGGGCCGAATGAGCAGTTCTTC
cdr3_aa: CASSDSAGGPNEQFF
d_call: TRBD2
v_call: TRBV6-4
j_call: TRBJ2-1
clone_size: -

cdr3_nt: TGTGCCAGCAGCCCGGGCGGGACAGGTCAATATGGCTACACCTTC
cdr3_aa: CASSPGGTGQYGYTF
d_call: TRBD1
v_call: TRBV7-9
j_call: TRBJ1-2
clone_size: -

cdr3_nt: TGTGCCACCAGACTAGCGGGGGCCTACGAGCAGTACTTC
cdr3_aa: CATRLAGAYEQYF
d_call: TRBD2
v_call: TRBV7-9
j_call: TRBJ2-7
clone_size: -

cdr3_nt: TGTGCCAGCAGGAGGGGGTACACTGAAGCTTTCTTT
cdr3_aa: CASRRGYTEAFF
d_call: -
v_call: TRBV21-1
j_call: TRBJ1-1
clone_size: -

cdr3_nt: TGTGCCAGCAGTTACAGGGGGGGCACTGAAGCTTTCTTT
cdr3_aa: CASSYRGGTEAFF
d_call: -
v_call: TRBV6-5
j_call: TRBJ1-1
clone_size: -

cdr3_nt: TGTGCCAGCAGCGGAGAAAACATTCAGTACTTC
cdr3_aa: CASSGENIQYF
d_call: -
v_call: TRBV7-9
j_call: TRBJ2-4
clone_size: -

cdr3_nt: TGTGCCAGCACGGGGGGATCCGGCACTGAAGCTTTCTTT
cdr3_aa: CASTGGSGTEAFF
d_call: -
v_call: TRBV27
j_call: TRBJ1-1
clone_size: -

cdr3_nt: TGTGCCAGCAGCTTAGTTTTAAAGGGGAATGAAAAACTGTTTTTT
cdr3_aa: CASSLVLKGNEKLFF
d_call: -
v_call: TRBV7-9
j_call: TRBJ1-4
clone_size: -

cdr3_nt: TGTGCCAGCAGTGGAAGAGCCTCCGGGACAAACACTGAAGCTTTCTTT
cdr3_aa: CASSGRASGTNTEAFF
d_call: -
v_call: TRBV6-1
j_call: TRBJ1-1
clone_size: once

cdr3_nt: TGCGCCAGCAGTCTGTTCCAGGAGACAGGGGGCAATCAGCCCCAGCATTTT
cdr3_aa: CASSLFQETGGNQPQHF
d_call: TRBD1
v_call: TRBV10-2
j_call: TRBJ1-5
clone_size: -

cdr3_nt: TGTGCCAGCAGCCCCGGGACTCGCGACAATGAGCAGTTCTTC
cdr3_aa: CASSPGTRDNEQFF
d_call: -
v_call: TRBV5-6
j_call: TRBJ2-1
clone_size: -

cdr3_nt: TGCGCCAGCAGCCTTAAGTCTTTCGTGTCAGGACGTAATCAGCCCCAGCATTTT
cdr3_aa: CASSLKSFVSGRNQPQHF
d_call: -
v_call: TRBV4-1
j_call: TRBJ1-5
clone_size: once

cdr3_nt: TGCGCCAGCTTCGACCGCGGTAGGGACGAGCAGTACTTC
cdr3_aa: CASFDRGRDEQYF
d_call: -
v_call: TRBV10-2
j_call: TRBJ2-7
clone_size: -

cdr3_nt: TGCGCCAGCAGCAGGACCGGGACAAGAGATGGCTACACCTTC
cdr3_aa: CASSRTGTRDGYTF
d_call: -
v_call: TRBV5-1
j_call: TRBJ1-2
clone_size: -

cdr3_nt: TGTGCCATCAGTGATCTAGCGGGGGGCATTTTAGTAGATACGCAGTATTTT
cdr3_aa: CAISDLAGGILVDTQYF
d_call: TRBD2
v_call: TRBV10-3
j_call: TRBJ2-3
clone_size: -

cdr3_nt: TGCGCCAGCAGCCAAGAGGGGGGAATGGAAACTGAAGCTTTCTTT
cdr3_aa: CASSQEGGMETEAFF
d_call: -
v_call: TRBV4-1
j_call: TRBJ1-1
clone_size: -

cdr3_nt: TGCGCCAACGATACGCAGTATTTT
cdr3_aa: CANDTQYF
d_call: -
v_call: TRBV23-1
j_call: TRBJ2-3
clone_size: -

cdr3_nt: TGTGCCAGCAGCAATAGGGGGGACGAGACCCAGTACTTC
cdr3_aa: CASSNRGDETQYF
d_call: -
v_call: TRBV7-3
j_call: TRBJ2-5
clone_size: -

cdr3_nt: TGTGCCAGCACTCCTGATTGGACAGATGGCTACACCTTC
cdr3_aa: CASTPDWTDGYTF
d_call: -
v_call: TRBV6-6
j_call: TRBJ1-2
clone_size: -

cdr3_nt: TGCGCCAGCAGCCGCCCGGGACGGACCTACGAGCAGTACTTC
cdr3_aa: CASSRPGRTYEQYF
d_call: -
v_call: TRBV4-1
j_call: TRBJ2-7
clone_size: -

cdr3_nt: TGCGCCAGCAGTGACTTAAGGGATACCTACAATGAGCAGTTCTTC
cdr3_aa: CASSDLRDTYNEQFF
d_call: -
v_call: TRBV10-2
j_call: TRBJ2-1
clone_size: once

cdr3_nt: TGTGCCAGCTCACCACTAACTGGCGGGGGGCACGACGAGCAGTACTTC
cdr3_aa: CASSPLTGGGHDEQYF
d_call: TRBD2
v_call: TRBV18
j_call: TRBJ2-7
clone_size: -

cdr3_nt: TGTGCCAGCAGCTTAGGAAGGGCGACAGATACGCAGTATTTT
cdr3_aa: CASSLGRATDTQYF
d_call: -
v_call: TRBV13
j_call: TRBJ2-3
clone_size: -

cdr3_nt: TGCGCCAGCAGCCAAGTTCAGGACATGTACTACGAGCAGTACTTC
cdr3_aa: CASSQVQDMYYEQYF
d_call: -
v_call: TRBV4-1
j_call: TRBJ2-7
clone_size: -

cdr3_nt: TGTGCCAGCAGCTTCGACGGCTACGAGCAGTACTTC
cdr3_aa: CASSFDGYEQYF
d_call: -
v_call: TRBV7-6
j_call: TRBJ2-7
clone_size: -

cdr3_nt: TGTGCTAGTGGTTTGGAGGACTTGGAAAGTCCCGGGGAGCTGTTTTTT
cdr3_aa: CASGLEDLESPGELFF
d_call: -
v_call: TRBV12-5
j_call: TRBJ2-2
clone_size: -

cdr3_nt: TGTGCCAGCAGCTTAGCGGGACAGAGAAACTATGGCTACACCTTC
cdr3_aa: CASSLAGQRNYGYTF
d_call: TRBD1
v_call: TRBV7-9
j_call: TRBJ1-2
clone_size: -

cdr3_nt: TGTGCCAGCAGCTATACAGGGTCGGTCGAGGGCTACACCTTC
cdr3_aa: CASSYTGSVEGYTF
d_call: -
v_call: TRBV6-6
j_call: TRBJ1-2
clone_size: -

cdr3_nt: TGTGCCAGCAGCGGAGGGAGCGGACGGGGGAACACTGAAGCTTTCTTT
cdr3_aa: CASSGGSGRGNTEAFF
d_call: -
v_call: TRBV5-5
j_call: TRBJ1-1
clone_size: -

cdr3_nt: TGTGCCAGCAGTGGACTAGCGGGGTTCACAGATACGCAGTATTTT
cdr3_aa: CASSGLAGFTDTQYF
d_call: TRBD2
v_call: TRBV5-6
j_call: TRBJ2-3
clone_size: -

cdr3_nt: TGTGCCAGCAGTTACTCAGGAGGCACTGAAGCTTTCTTT
cdr3_aa: CASSYSGGTEAFF
d_call: -
v_call: TRBV6-5
j_call: TRBJ1-1
clone_size: -

cdr3_nt: TGCAGTGCCCCGGTGGCCGGGGAGCTGTTTTTT
cdr3_aa: CSAPVAGELFF
d_call: -
v_call: TRBV20-1
j_call: TRBJ2-2
clone_size: -

cdr3_nt: TGTGCCAGCAGTCCCGCGAACACCGGGGAGCTGTTTTTT
cdr3_aa: CASSPANTGELFF
d_call: -
v_call: TRBV6-5
j_call: TRBJ2-2
clone_size: -

cdr3_nt: TGCGCCAGCAGCTTGAACCCCACGGGGGTAGGGTACGAGCAGTACTTC
cdr3_aa: CASSLNPTGVGYEQYF
d_call: -
v_call: TRBV5-1
j_call: TRBJ2-7
clone_size: -

cdr3_nt: TGTGCCAGCAGCAACGCCGGGACTAGCGGGAGAGAGACCCAGTACTTC
cdr3_aa: CASSNAGTSGRETQYF
d_call: TRBD2
v_call: TRBV7-3
j_call: TRBJ2-5
clone_size: -

cdr3_nt: TGTGCCAGCAGTTCCGCCCAGGCGCATAATTCACCCCTCCACTTT
cdr3_aa: CASSSAQAHNSPLHF
d_call: -
v_call: TRBV27
j_call: TRBJ1-6
clone_size: -

cdr3_nt: TGTGCCACCAGCAGGGACTCCGGACTAGCGGGAGGCTACGAGCAGTACTTC
cdr3_aa: CATSRDSGLAGGYEQYF
d_call: TRBD2
v_call: TRBV15
j_call: TRBJ2-7
clone_size: -

cdr3_nt: TGCAGCGTTGCTGGTTCCAGTGGCTACACCTTC
cdr3_aa: CSVAGSSGYTF
d_call: -
v_call: TRBV29-1
j_call: TRBJ1-2
clone_size: -

cdr3_nt: TGTGCCAGCCAAGACGCTCCCCGAGGGCCCTATGGCTACACCTTC
cdr3_aa: CASQDAPRGPYGYTF
d_call: -
v_call: TRBV19
j_call: TRBJ1-2
clone_size: -

cdr3_nt: TGTGCCAGTCGGGGGGGCTCACGATATGGCTACACCTTC
cdr3_aa: CASRGGSRYGYTF
d_call: -
v_call: TRBV28
j_call: TRBJ1-2
clone_size: -

cdr3_nt: TGTGCCAGCAGCCCGAGCCCCGGGTACGAGCAGTACTTC
cdr3_aa: CASSPSPGYEQYF
d_call: -
v_call: TRBV7-7
j_call: TRBJ2-7
clone_size: once

cdr3_nt: TGTGCCAGCAGCAAACCGGGATACAATGAGCAGTTCTTC
cdr3_aa: CASSKPGYNEQFF
d_call: -
v_call: TRBV11-2
j_call: TRBJ2-1
clone_size: -

cdr3_nt: TGTGCCAGCAGCCCATCCAGGGGACTAAATTCACCCCTCCACTTT
cdr3_aa: CASSPSRGLNSPLHF
d_call: -
v_call: TRBV6-5
j_call: TRBJ1-6
clone_size: -

cdr3_nt: TGTGCCAGCAGCCCCGGGATGGATGAAAAACTGTTTTTT
cdr3_aa: CASSPGMDEKLFF
d_call: -
v_call: TRBV9
j_call: TRBJ1-4
clone_size: -

cdr3_nt: TGTGCCAGCACTGACCCCACAGCAGTCTATGGCTACACCTTC
cdr3_aa: CASTDPTAVYGYTF
d_call: -
v_call: TRBV6-5
j_call: TRBJ1-2
clone_size: -

cdr3_nt: TGCGCCAGCAGCCAGCTCCCCCTACAGGGGGCGGACACCGGGGAGCTGTTTTTT
cdr3_aa: CASSQLPLQGADTGELFF
d_call: TRBD1
v_call: TRBV4-1
j_call: TRBJ2-2
clone_size: -

cdr3_nt: TGTGCCAGCAGTGAGATGGGGGCCGTAGGTGAGCAGTTCTTC
cdr3_aa: CASSEMGAVGEQFF
d_call: -
v_call: TRBV6-4
j_call: TRBJ2-1
clone_size: -

cdr3_nt: TGTGCTAGTGGACCCGTCGGAGGGACAGGGAAATACGAGCAGTACTTC
cdr3_aa: CASGPVGGTGKYEQYF
d_call: TRBD1
v_call: TRBV12-5
j_call: TRBJ2-7
clone_size: -

cdr3_nt: TGTGCCAGCAGCCAGGGACTAGCGGGATACAATGAGCAGTTCTTC
cdr3_aa: CASSQGLAGYNEQFF
d_call: TRBD2
v_call: TRBV11-2
j_call: TRBJ2-1
clone_size: few

cdr3_nt: TGTGCCAGTAGTTTTGGGGGGGACGGGGTAAATGAGCAGTTCTTC
cdr3_aa: CASSFGGDGVNEQFF
d_call: TRBD2
v_call: TRBV19
j_call: TRBJ2-1
clone_size: -

cdr3_nt: TGTGCCAGCAGTGCCGGACGTACTGCCTACGAGCAGTACTTC
cdr3_aa: CASSAGRTAYEQYF
d_call: -
v_call: TRBV6-1
j_call: TRBJ2-7
clone_size: -

cdr3_nt: TGTGCCAGCAGTTACTCGAGCCGGGTCCAAGAGACCCAGTACTTC
cdr3_aa: CASSYSSRVQETQYF
d_call: -
v_call: TRBV6-5
j_call: TRBJ2-5
clone_size: -

cdr3_nt: TGTGCCAGCAGCTTAGCCGTCGACAGGGCAGAGACCCAGTACTTC
cdr3_aa: CASSLAVDRAETQYF
d_call: TRBD1
v_call: TRBV11-2
j_call: TRBJ2-5
clone_size: -

cdr3_nt: TGTGCCAGCAGCTTAGGAAGCTACGAGCAGTACTTC
cdr3_aa: CASSLGSYEQYF
d_call: -
v_call: TRBV11-2
j_call: TRBJ2-7
clone_size: -

cdr3_nt: TGCGCCAGCAGGCGCCCACTAGCGGGGATTAACAATGAGCAGTTCTTC
cdr3_aa: CASRRPLAGINNEQFF
d_call: TRBD2
v_call: TRBV10-2
j_call: TRBJ2-1
clone_size: once

cdr3_nt: TGTGCCAGCAGCGATCCAGGGGACTGGGAAGCTTTCTTT
cdr3_aa: CASSDPGDWEAFF
d_call: -
v_call: TRBV5-4
j_call: TRBJ1-1
clone_size: -

cdr3_nt: TGCGCCAGCAGCCATGGAGCCGGGGATCAGCCCCAGCATTTT
cdr3_aa: CASSHGAGDQPQHF
d_call: -
v_call: TRBV4-1
j_call: TRBJ1-5
clone_size: -

cdr3_nt: TGTGCCAGCAGAGACCCAAGTGGAGGCTACACCTTC
cdr3_aa: CASRDPSGGYTF
d_call: -
v_call: TRBV6-5
j_call: TRBJ1-2
clone_size: -